Included here is one TCR beta chain sequence, with context. The antigen is undetermined. This sample is drawn from a study of cytomegalovirus exposure and HLA in healthy donors. About the research overall: There were more than 350 genotyped donors. Of these, 81% fell in the genetic ancestry cluster associated with self-reported Caucasian donors. Notes on the study in general: HLA alleles were associated with some 16,000 TCR beta sequences in a later analysis at 0.05 false discovery rate. The study flagged about 150 TCR beta chains as cytomegalovirus-associated. Most of the CMV-associated TCR beta chains (in a later analysis) appeared to be HLA-restricted.

The PCR used 60 Vbeta and 13 Jbeta primers. Some clones are missing from TCRdb's copy, which holds only in-frame ones; the method was immunoSEQ multiplex PCR. Reported are around 140,000 clones; the ten largest clones contain roughly 1.7%. CDR3 length equals 10 residues. V dropped 5 bases and J dropped 9 bases, with 10 bases sitting between them. Germline V CDR1 and CDR2: DFQATT, SNEGSKA (reference sequence). The receptor's source is a middle-aged woman in good health and CMV-seropositive. Sequences were obtained from PBMCs. V gene TRBV20-1 combines with J gene TRBJ2-5; D may be TRBD2 (6 bases). The CDR3 bases are TGCAGTGCTTCCCCGGGGGCCCAGTACTTC. This sequence encodes CSASPGAQYF.